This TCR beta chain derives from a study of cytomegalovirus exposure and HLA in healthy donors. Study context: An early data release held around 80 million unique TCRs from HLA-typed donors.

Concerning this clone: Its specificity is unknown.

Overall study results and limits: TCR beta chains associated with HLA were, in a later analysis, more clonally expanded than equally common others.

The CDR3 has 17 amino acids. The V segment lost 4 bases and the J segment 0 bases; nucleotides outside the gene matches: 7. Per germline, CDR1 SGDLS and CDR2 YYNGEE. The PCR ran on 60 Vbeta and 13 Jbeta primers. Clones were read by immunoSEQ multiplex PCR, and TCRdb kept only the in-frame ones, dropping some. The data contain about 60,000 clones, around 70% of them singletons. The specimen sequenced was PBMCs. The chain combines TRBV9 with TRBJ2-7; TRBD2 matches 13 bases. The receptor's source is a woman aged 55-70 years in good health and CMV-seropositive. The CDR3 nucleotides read TGTGCCAGCAGCAGGACTAGCGGGGGCCTCAGCTCCTACGAGCAGTACTTC. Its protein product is CASSRTSGGLSSYEQYF. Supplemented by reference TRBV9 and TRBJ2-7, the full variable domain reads DSGVTQTPKHLITATGQRVTLRCSPRSGDLSVYWYQQSLDQGLQFLIQYYNGEERAKGNILERFSAQQFPDLHSELNLSSLELGDSALYFCASSRTSGGLSSYEQYFGPGTRLTVT.